This record concerns one T cell receptor beta chain sequence. This sample stems from a study of blood T cell repertoires in COVID-19. Across the whole study: Specimens from acute and convalescent COVID-19 originated in the United States, Italy and Spain.

Produced via immunoSEQ multiplex PCR; TCRdb's table is partial and in-frame only. This sample has approximately 89,000 clones, with 75% to 90% found just once. From germline, CDR1 is MDHEN and CDR2 SYDVKM. V was pared by 3 bases and J by 6 bases, with 16 bases of the junction left unmatched. The CDR3 has 19 amino acids. What was sequenced was peripheral blood. This clonotype was obtained from a human donor in a cohort sampled during active COVID-19. The genes are TRBV28 and TRBJ2-4; 11 bases are a match to TRBD2. The CDR3 DNA reads as TGTGCCAGCAGTTTCCAGTCGCGGACTAGCGGGCTTCGGGTAAACATTCAGTACTTC. As protein: CASSFQSRTSGLRVNIQYF.